This T cell receptor beta chain was documented in a study of shared clonotypes between healthy human individuals. Notes on the study in general: Larger estimated richness was generally seen in naive subsets than in memory subsets. Sorted-subset sequencing, rarefaction showed, was incomplete despite large depth.

CD45RO-negative, CCR7-selected cells formed the naive CD8 fraction, which excluded terminally differentiated effector memory CD45RA+ cells. DNA at 200 ng, about 30,000 T cell genomes, went into sorted-subset replicate PCRs. How the authors handled the data: As immunoSEQ supplied junction-only sequences (without quality scores), filtering differed. Assay used: immunoSEQ multiplex PCR; TCRdb lists only in-frame clones, some missing. For V, J and clone size, that table is used; D and trimming come from the DNA. The sample lists about 2 million clones, about 94% occurring once. As regards this clone: Its antigen is not identified.

The specimen was naive CD8+ T cells sorted from blood. The sequence was collected from a man younger than 35 in good health.

The CDR3 DNA sequence: TGTGCCAGCAGTTACTCGGGGACAGGGTCCGAGCAGTACTTC. Residues: CASSYSGTGSEQYF. The chain has TRBV6-5 and TRBJ2-7; TRBD1 matches 9 bases. J was trimmed by 6 bases and V by 0 bases; bases with no gene match: 3. Germline CDR1 and CDR2: MNHEY and SVGAGI. The CDR3 totals 14 residues.